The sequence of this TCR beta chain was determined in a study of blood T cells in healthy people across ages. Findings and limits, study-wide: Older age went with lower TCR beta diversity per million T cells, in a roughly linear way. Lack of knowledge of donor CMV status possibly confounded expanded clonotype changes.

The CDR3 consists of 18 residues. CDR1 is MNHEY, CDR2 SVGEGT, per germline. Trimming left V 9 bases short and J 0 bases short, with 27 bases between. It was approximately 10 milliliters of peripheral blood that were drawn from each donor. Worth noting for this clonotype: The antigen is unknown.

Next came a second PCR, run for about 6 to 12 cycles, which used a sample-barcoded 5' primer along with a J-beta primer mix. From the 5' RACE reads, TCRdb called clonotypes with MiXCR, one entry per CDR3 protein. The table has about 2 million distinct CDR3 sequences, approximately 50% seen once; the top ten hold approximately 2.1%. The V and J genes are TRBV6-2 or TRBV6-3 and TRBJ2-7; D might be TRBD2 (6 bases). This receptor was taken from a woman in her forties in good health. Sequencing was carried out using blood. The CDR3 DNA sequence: TGTGCCAGAACCCAATGGTGGCGGGGAAGAAATAGCTCCTACGAGCAGTACTTC. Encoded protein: CARTQWWRGRNSSYEQYF.